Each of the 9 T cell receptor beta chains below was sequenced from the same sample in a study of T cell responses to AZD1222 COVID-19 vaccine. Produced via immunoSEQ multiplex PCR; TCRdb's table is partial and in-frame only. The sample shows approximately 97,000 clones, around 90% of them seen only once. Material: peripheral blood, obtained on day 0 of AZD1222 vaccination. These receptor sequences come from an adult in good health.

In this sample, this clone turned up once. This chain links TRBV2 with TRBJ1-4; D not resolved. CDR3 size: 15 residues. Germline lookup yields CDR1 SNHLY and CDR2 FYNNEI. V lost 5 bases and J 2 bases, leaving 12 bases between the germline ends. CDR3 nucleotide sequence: TGTGCCAGCAGTAGTAACCTCTTGACTAATGAAAAACTGTTTTTT. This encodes CASSSNLLTNEKLFF.

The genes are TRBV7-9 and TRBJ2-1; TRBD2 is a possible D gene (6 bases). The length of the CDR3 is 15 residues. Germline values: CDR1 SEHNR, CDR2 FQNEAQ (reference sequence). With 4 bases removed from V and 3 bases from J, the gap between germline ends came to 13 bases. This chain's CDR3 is CASSSGTGDYNEQFF. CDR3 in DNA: TGTGCCAGCAGCTCGGGAACGGGAGACTACAATGAGCAGTTCTTC.

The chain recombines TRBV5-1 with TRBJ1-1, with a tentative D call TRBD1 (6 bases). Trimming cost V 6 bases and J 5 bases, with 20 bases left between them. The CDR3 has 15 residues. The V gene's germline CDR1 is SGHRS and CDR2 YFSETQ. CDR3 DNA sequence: TGCGCCAGCACGACGAGGGGGTCCTTTGAAACTGAAGCTTTCTTT. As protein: CASTTRGSFETEAFF.

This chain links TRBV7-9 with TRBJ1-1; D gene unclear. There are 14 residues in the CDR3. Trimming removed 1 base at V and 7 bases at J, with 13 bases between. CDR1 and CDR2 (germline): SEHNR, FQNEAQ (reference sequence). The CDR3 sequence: CASSLEYVDGEAFF. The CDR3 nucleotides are TGTGCCAGCAGCTTAGAGTACGTTGATGGTGAAGCTTTCTTT.

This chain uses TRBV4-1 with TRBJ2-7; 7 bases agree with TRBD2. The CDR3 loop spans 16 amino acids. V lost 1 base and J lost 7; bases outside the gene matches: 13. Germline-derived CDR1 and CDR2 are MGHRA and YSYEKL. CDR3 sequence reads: CASSQVRGRAPWEQYF. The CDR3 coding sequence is TGCGCCAGCAGCCAAGTACGGGGGAGGGCCCCTTGGGAGCAGTACTTC.

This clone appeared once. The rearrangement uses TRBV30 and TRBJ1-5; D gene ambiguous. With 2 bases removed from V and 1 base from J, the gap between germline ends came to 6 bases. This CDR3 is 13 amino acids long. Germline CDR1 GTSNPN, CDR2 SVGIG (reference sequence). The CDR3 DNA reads TGTGCCTGGAGTACCTCGAGCAATCAGCCCCAGCATTTT. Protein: CAWSTSSNQPQHF.

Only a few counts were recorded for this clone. The CDR3 DNA is TGTGCCAGCAGTTTATTTTGGTCCTATAGCGGGAGCCAAGAGACCCAGTACTTC. This sequence encodes CASSLFWSYSGSQETQYF. J is TRBJ2-5 and V is TRBV6-2 or TRBV6-3; 9 nucleotides line up with TRBD2. This CDR3 is built from 18 residues. Per the germline V gene, CDR1 is MNHEY and CDR2 is SVGEGT. The ends lost 4 bases at V and 1 base at J; junction bases unmatched: 13.

The CDR3 DNA reads as TGTGCCAGCTCGGTCGGACAGGATGTGTACGAGCAGTACTTC. Its translation is CASSVGQDVYEQYF. The rearrangement links TRBV18 to TRBJ2-7; 7 bases are a match to TRBD1. Trimming took 6 bases from V and 4 from J; bases not matched to a gene: 9. The length of the CDR3 is 14 residues. Germline CDR1 and CDR2: KGHSH and LQKENI. The full variable domain, in which reference TRBV18 and TRBJ2-7 provide the parts outside the CDR3, is NAGVMQNPRHLVRRRGQEARLRCSPMKGHSHVYWYRQLPEEGLKFMVYLQKENIIDESGMPKERFSAEFPKEGPSILRIQQVVRGDSAAYFCASSVGQDVYEQYFGPGTRLTVT.

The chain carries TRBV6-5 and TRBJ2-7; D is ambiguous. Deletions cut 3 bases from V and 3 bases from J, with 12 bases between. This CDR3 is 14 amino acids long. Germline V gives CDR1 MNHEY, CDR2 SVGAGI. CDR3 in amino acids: CASSYGQAIYEQYF. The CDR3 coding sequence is TGTGCCAGCAGTTATGGGCAGGCCATCTACGAGCAGTACTTC.